This passage covers 30 T cell receptor beta chains from one sample sequenced in a study of T cell responses to AZD1222 COVID-19 vaccine. The repertoire was sequenced with immunoSEQ multiplex PCR; TCRdb's copy has only in-frame clones and lacks some. The table includes about 100,000 clones, approximately 91% detected once. The sequencing used peripheral blood, collected on day 0 of AZD1222 vaccination. All receptors come from an adult in good health.

J is TRBJ2-5 and V is TRBV3-1 (or the pseudogene TRBV3-2); TRBD2 matches at 10 bases. Trimming took 6 bases from V and 5 from J; bases not matched to a gene: 9. This CDR3 spans 15 amino acids. CDR1 LGHDT and CDR2 YNNKEL come from the germline V gene (reference sequence). The chain's CDR3 is CASSQTGLAWETQYF. CDR3 nucleotide sequence: TGTGCCAGCAGTCAAACGGGACTAGCGTGGGAGACCCAGTACTTC.

This clone was seen a handful of times. The rearrangement uses TRBV10-3 and TRBJ1-6, with TRBD1 identical over 7 bases. V gave up 6 bases and J gave up 3 bases; unmatched junction bases: 5. The CDR3 spans 15 residues. From germline, CDR1 is ENHRY and CDR2 SYGVKD. CDR3 amino acids: CAISEGQFYNSPLHF. The CDR3 nucleotides are TGTGCCATCAGCGAGGGACAGTTCTATAATTCACCCCTCCACTTT.

In this sample, this clone is medium-sized. V and J are TRBV4-2 and TRBJ2-6; no clear D gene. This CDR3 is 16 amino acids long. V gave up 0 bases and J gave up 2 bases, with 8 bases separating them. The germline V gene encodes CDR1 LGHNA and CDR2 YNFKEQ. CDR3 coding DNA: TGTGCCAGCAGCCAAGATTGGAGCGCTGGGGCCAACGTCCTGACTTTC. Amino acids: CASSQDWSAGANVLTF.

This clone was recorded only once. The CDR3 spells CASIPHVGGSGYTF. Here the CDR3 DNA reads TGTGCCAGCATCCCCCATGTCGGGGGAAGTGGCTACACCTTC. The chain uses TRBV6-5 and TRBJ1-2; maybe TRBD1 (5 bases). V was shortened by 7 bases and J by 7 bases, with 19 bases between the two germline ends. The length of the CDR3 is 14 residues. Germline V CDR1 and CDR2: MNHEY, SVGAGI.

The V and J genes are TRBV19 and TRBJ1-6; TRBD1 matches at 9 bases. CDR3 length: 14 amino acids. Germline assignment: CDR1 LNHDA and CDR2 SQIVND (reference sequence). The junction had 6 bases not matched to a gene; V was cut back by 5 bases and J by 10 bases. The chain's CDR3 is CASSSRDRASPLHF. CDR3 sequence (DNA): TGTGCCAGTAGTTCTAGGGACAGGGCATCACCCCTCCACTTT.

The rearrangement links TRBV4-1 to TRBJ1-5; D remains unclear. The V gene lost 7 bases and the J gene lost 6 bases, with 13 bases spanning the gap. Germline assignment: CDR1 MGHRA and CDR2 YSYEKL. This CDR3 has 13 amino acids. This CDR3 reads CASTRSRGQPQHF. The CDR3 DNA sequence: TGCGCCAGCACTAGGAGCCGTGGTCAGCCCCAGCATTTT.

The chain is built from TRBV5-1 and TRBJ2-7, with TRBD2 identical over 7 bases. Looked up from germline, CDR1 is SGHRS and CDR2 is YFSETQ. V dropped 5 bases and J dropped 7; count of bases not matched to a gene: 12. CDR3 length equals 14 residues. CDR3 sequence: CASRPGTSVGEQYF. In DNA, the CDR3 is TGCGCCAGCAGACCGGGAACTAGCGTGGGAGAGCAGTACTTC.

This chain joins TRBV5-1 and TRBJ2-3, with D maybe TRBD2 (6 bases). CDR3 length: 15 residues. Trimming removed 2 bases from V and 0 bases from J, with 10 bases in between. Germline V lookup: CDR1 SGHRS, CDR2 YFSETQ. The CDR3 loop reads CASSFLATSTDTQYF. The CDR3 region has the DNA TGCGCCAGCAGCTTTCTAGCGACGAGCACAGATACGCAGTATTTT. Supplemented by reference TRBV5-1 and TRBJ2-3, the full variable domain reads KAGVTQTPRYLIKTRGQQVTLSCSPISGHRSVSWYQQTPGQGLQFLFEYFSETQRNKGNFPGRFSGRQFSNSRSEMNVSTLELGDSALYLCASSFLATSTDTQYFGPGTRLTVL.

V and J are TRBV28 and TRBJ1-5, with a possible D match to TRBD1 (5 bases). Trimming stripped 6 bases from V and 9 bases from J, with 15 bases between. Germline CDR1 reads MDHEN; CDR2 reads SYDVKM. The CDR3 sequence is 13 residues long. The CDR3: CASSGGGPGPQHF. CDR3 nucleotides: TGTGCCAGCAGCGGTGGGGGACCGGGGCCCCAGCATTTT.

The chain recombines TRBV9 with TRBJ1-4, with a weak D call TRBD1 (6 bases). This CDR3 contains 14 residues. The germline V gene encodes CDR1 SGDLS and CDR2 YYNGEE. The V end lost 4 bases, the J end lost 6 bases, and 13 bases lay between the germline ends. CDR3 nucleotide sequence: TGTGCCAGCAGCTTGGGACAAGGCTATGAAAAACTGTTTTTT. Translated, it gives CASSLGQGYEKLFF.

The rearrangement joins TRBV28 to TRBJ2-2; TRBD2 matches 7 bases. V gave up 6 bases and J gave up 7 bases; unmatched junction bases: 11. CDR1 is MDHEN, CDR2 SYDVKM, per germline. CDR3 length: 15 amino acids. The CDR3 sequence is CASSPSGIVGGELFF. CDR3 bases: TGTGCCAGCAGCCCCAGCGGGATAGTGGGCGGGGAGCTGTTTTTT.

The table lists this clone with a count of one. The CDR3 spells CASSLLEGGAPSEKLFF. The CDR3 DNA is TGTGCCAGCAGTTTATTAGAAGGGGGGGCTCCTAGTGAAAAACTGTTTTTT. V gene TRBV28 combines with J gene TRBJ1-4, with D perhaps TRBD1 (6 bases). CDR1 MDHEN and CDR2 SYDVKM come from the germline V gene. The CDR3 is made up of 17 amino acids. The germline V and J ends were trimmed by 1 base and 7 bases, with 19 bases remaining between them.

The rearrangement links TRBV7-9 to TRBJ2-7; 9 nucleotides align to TRBD2. With 4 bases clipped from V and 0 bases from J, the junction kept 4 bases outside the gene matches. The CDR3 consists of 15 residues. The germline V gene encodes CDR1 SEHNR and CDR2 FQNEAQ (reference sequence). CDR3 protein: CASSSAGGHSYEQYF. The CDR3 DNA reads as TGTGCCAGCAGCTCCGCGGGAGGGCACTCCTACGAGCAGTACTTC.

This rearrangement joins TRBV19 to TRBJ2-3, with a weak D call TRBD1 (6 bases). Germline CDR1 and CDR2: LNHDA and SQIVND (reference sequence). The CDR3 length is 17 residues. V lost 5 bases to trimming and J lost 5 bases, with 23 bases between them. The CDR3 region is CASSQRGTQTLRDTQYF. In DNA form, the CDR3 reads TGTGCCAGTAGTCAAAGGGGGACCCAGACCCTCAGAGATACGCAGTATTTT.

As DNA, the CDR3 is TGCGCCAGCAGCCGGTCCGGGACAACTAACACAGATACGCAGTATTTT. It translates to CASSRSGTTNTDTQYF. The chain carries TRBV5-1 and TRBJ2-3; D possibly corresponds to TRBD1 (6 bases). The V gene's germline CDR1 is SGHRS and CDR2 YFSETQ. Trimming stripped 4 bases from V and 2 bases from J, with 17 bases between. The CDR3 consists of 16 residues.

The CDR3 reads CASSLSGRTEAFF. The CDR3 DNA reads as TGTGCCAGCAGCTTATCAGGGCGTACTGAAGCTTTCTTT. The chain combines TRBV11-2 with TRBJ1-1; possible D gene TRBD1, 5 bases. CDR1 and CDR2 from the germline V gene are SGHAT and FQNNGV. The V gene lost 2 bases and the J gene lost 5 bases, with 9 bases spanning the gap. The CDR3 runs 13 residues.

This clone was observed once. The J gene is TRBJ1-1, the V gene TRBV6-6; D is unclear. This CDR3 has 14 amino acids. From germline, CDR1 is MNHNY and CDR2 SVGAGI (reference sequence). Trimming took off 0 bases at V and 1 base at J, with 6 bases between the two ends. CDR3 protein: CASSYSRRNTEAFF. Written as DNA, the CDR3 is TGTGCCAGCAGTTACTCGAGGAGGAACACTGAAGCTTTCTTT.

This chain uses TRBV3-1 (or the pseudogene TRBV3-2) with TRBJ1-1, with D unresolved. This CDR3 has 14 residues. V lost 4 bases and J lost 2, with 11 bases in between. From germline, CDR1 is LGHDT and CDR2 YNNKEL (reference sequence). DNA of the CDR3: TGTGCCAGCAGCCCCGTGCGGGGAAACACTGAAGCTTTCTTT. As protein: CASSPVRGNTEAFF.

CDR3 DNA sequence: TGTGCCAGCAGTCGTGGCCCAAATGAGCAGTTCTTC. Its protein is CASSRGPNEQFF. The V and J genes are TRBV2 and TRBJ2-1; D is uncertain. Germline CDR1 SNHLY, CDR2 FYNNEI. Trimming left V 5 bases short and J 7 bases short, with 9 bases between. The CDR3 has 12 amino acids.

The chain is built from TRBV20-1 and TRBJ1-5; D possibly corresponds to TRBD1 (6 bases). The V gene's germline CDR1 is DFQATT and CDR2 SNEGSKA (reference sequence). Trimming cost V 3 bases and J 5 bases, with 11 bases left between them. The CDR3 is 13 amino acids. The DNA of the CDR3 is TGCAGTGCTAGTAGGGGGGGCTATCAGCCCCAGCATTTT. It is translated as CSASRGGYQPQHF.

V is TRBV6-5 and J is TRBJ2-3; D not certain. The CDR3 sequence is 14 residues long. CDR1 is MNHEY and CDR2 is SVGAGI in the germline V gene. V was trimmed by 11 bases and J by 1 base, leaving 16 bases between them. The CDR3 loop is CAGSISIGTDTQYF. CDR3 bases: TGTGCCGGAAGTATCTCTATAGGCACAGATACGCAGTATTTT.

V and J are TRBV6-5 and TRBJ2-1; no clear D gene. Germline V gene data show CDR1 as MNHEY and CDR2 as SVGAGI. The germline V and J ends were trimmed by 8 bases and 1 base, with 3 bases remaining between them. The CDR3 covers 11 residues. This CDR3 is CASASYNEQFF. The CDR3 DNA follows: TGTGCCAGCGCATCCTACAATGAGCAGTTCTTC.

This sequence joins TRBV5-4 and TRBJ2-2, with 16 bases lining up with TRBD2. Looked up from germline, CDR1 is SGHNT and CDR2 is YYREEE (reference sequence). The CDR3 totals 18 residues. The junction had 8 bases not matched to a gene; V was cut back by 5 bases and J by 4 bases. DNA of the CDR3: TGTGCCAGCAGGAAACCGGGACTAGCGGGAGGGGTCACCGGGGAGCTGTTTTTT. It yields the protein CASRKPGLAGGVTGELFF.

J is TRBJ2-5 and V is TRBV4-2; perhaps TRBD1 as D (7 bases). Germline values: CDR1 LGHNA, CDR2 YNFKEQ. The V and J ends lost 4 bases and 2 bases respectively, with 14 bases between them. This CDR3 is built from 15 residues. The CDR3 protein is CASSRETGRQETQYF. The CDR3 bases are TGTGCCAGCAGCCGGGAGACAGGGAGGCAAGAGACCCAGTACTTC.

The DNA of the CDR3 is TGTGCCTGGAGAGTCTCCGGGACTAGCGGGAGGTACACAGATACGCAGTATTTT. The encoded protein is CAWRVSGTSGRYTDTQYF. V and J are TRBV30 and TRBJ2-3, with 15 bases fitting TRBD2. V shed 3 bases and J 2 bases; nucleotides not matched to a gene: 9. Germline V gene sequence: CDR1 GTSNPN, CDR2 SVGIG (reference sequence). CDR3 length equals 18 residues.

The CDR3 nucleotides are TGTGCCAGCAGTGAGGACAGGTTTTGGGAAAAACTGTTTTTT. Its protein is CASSEDRFWEKLFF. V gene TRBV6-1 combines with J gene TRBJ1-4; 7 bases are shared with TRBD1. Unmatched junction bases numbered 6, after V lost 3 bases and J lost 8 bases. This CDR3 has 14 residues. Germline V CDR1 and CDR2: MNHNS, SASEGT.

The V and J genes are TRBV2 and TRBJ1-5, with 7 bases matching TRBD1. The ends lost 8 bases at V and 5 bases at J; junction bases unmatched: 9. The V gene's germline CDR1 is SNHLY and CDR2 FYNNEI. The CDR3 totals 14 residues. CDR3 in amino acids: CASGRDREDQPQHF. The CDR3 bases are TGTGCCAGCGGAAGAGACAGGGAGGATCAGCCCCAGCATTTT.

The chain combines TRBV2 with TRBJ2-3, with TRBD2 matching 12 bases. Trimming cost V 5 bases and J 2 bases; bases outside gene matches: 8. CDR1 is SNHLY, CDR2 FYNNEI, per germline. The CDR3 is 17 residues long. This CDR3 reads CASSPRLAGDFTDTQYF. DNA for the CDR3: TGTGCCAGCAGTCCGCGACTAGCGGGAGACTTCACAGATACGCAGTATTTT.

This sequence joins TRBV28 and TRBJ1-5, with D unresolved. This CDR3 contains 14 residues. CDR1 MDHEN and CDR2 SYDVKM come from the germline V gene. Deletions cut 2 bases from V and 5 bases from J, with 10 bases between. Written as DNA, the CDR3 is TGTGCCAGCAGTTTAGGCGGCACTCATCAGCCCCAGCATTTT. Encoded protein: CASSLGGTHQPQHF.

V usage is TRBV14 and J usage is TRBJ2-7, with 7 bases identical to TRBD1. CDR1 is SGHDN and CDR2 is FVKESK in the germline V gene. The CDR3 spans 15 residues. With V trimmed by 4 bases and J by 2 bases, 8 bases remained unmatched. The chain's CDR3 is CASSRYRGLTYEQYF. Written as DNA, the CDR3 is TGTGCCAGCAGCCGTTACAGGGGCCTTACCTACGAGCAGTACTTC.